The 16 T cell receptor beta chains below were found in one sample sequenced in a study of T cells in Graves' hyperthyroidism and ophthalmopathy. The TCR beta CDR3 regions underwent amplification using RNA transcripts as the source. Researchers ran a first-round RT-PCR on the TCR CDR3 using the HTBI primer set. TCRdb used MiXCR to reprocess the multiplex PCR reads, holding one entry per CDR3 protein. The data hold around 400,000 distinct CDR3 sequences, with over 10% observed a single time. Sequencing used blood. These receptors came from a woman between 18 and 29 years old with Graves' hyperthyroidism.

This clonotype was found many times. CDR3 in amino acids: CASSSGQGYTGELFF. CDR3 nucleotide sequence: TGTGCCAGCAGTTCGGGACAGGGTTACACCGGGGAGCTGTTTTTT. The chain carries TRBV11-3 and TRBJ2-2; TRBD1 matches 9 bases. CDR3 length: 15 residues. Germline lookup yields CDR1 SGHNT and CDR2 YENEEA. V shed 6 bases and J 3 bases; nucleotides not matched to a gene: 5.

In its sample, this clonotype was seen many times. The V call is TRBV27, the J call TRBJ2-5; D remains ambiguous. From germline, CDR1 is MNHEY and CDR2 SMNVEV (reference sequence). CDR3 length equals 12 residues. Trimming removed 6 bases from V and 0 bases from J, with 5 bases in between. CDR3 DNA sequence: TGTGCCAGCAGACTGTACCAAGAGACCCAGTACTTC. As protein: CASRLYQETQYF.

This clonotype was recorded a few times. The chain uses TRBV10-3 and TRBJ2-3; D might be TRBD1 or TRBD2, each matching 6 bases. Germline V lookup: CDR1 ENHRY, CDR2 SYGVKD. The V end was cut by 6 bases, the J end by 0 bases, with 19 bases between. This CDR3 has 17 residues. CDR3 amino acids: CAISSGGGSSSTDTQYF. In nucleotides, the CDR3 is TGTGCCATCAGCAGTGGAGGGGGGTCCTCTAGCACAGATACGCAGTATTTT.

This clonotype was seen at least ten times. V is TRBV4-3 and J is TRBJ2-3, with 7 bases aligning to TRBD2. V shed 1 base, J shed 0 bases, and the junction held 7 bases outside the gene matches. CDR1 is LGHNA and CDR2 is YSLEER in the germline V gene. The CDR3 consists of 17 residues. CDR3 in amino acids: CASSQVPSGRSTDTQYF. In DNA, the CDR3 is TGCGCCAGCAGCCAAGTCCCTAGCGGTCGGAGCACAGATACGCAGTATTTT.

Ten or more counts support this clonotype. The chain uses TRBV2 and TRBJ2-7; D is ambiguous. Germline values: CDR1 SNHLY, CDR2 FYNNEI. CDR3 length: 15 amino acids. Trimming took off 3 bases at V and 3 bases at J, with 15 bases between the two ends. The CDR3 sequence: CASSETFDRIYEQYF. The CDR3 DNA is TGTGCCAGCAGTGAGACTTTCGACCGAATCTACGAGCAGTACTTC.

This clonotype was found many times. The chain is built from TRBV2 and TRBJ2-6; D might be TRBD2 (5 bases). The CDR3 sequence is 15 residues long. Trimming pared 11 bases from V and 0 bases from J, leaving 14 bases between. Germline loops: CDR1 SNHLY, CDR2 FYNNEI. CDR3 in amino acids: CALGESPSGANVLTF. The CDR3 region has the DNA TGTGCCCTCGGGGAATCCCCCTCTGGGGCCAACGTCCTGACTTTC.

As to this clonotype: Possible read error: a much larger clone is one base away. This chain uses TRBV20-1 with TRBJ1-4, with D perhaps TRBD1 (5 bases). The germline V gene encodes CDR1 DFQATT and CDR2 SNEGSKA (reference sequence). The CDR3 is 14 residues long. CDR3 sequence (DNA): TGCAGTGCTAGAGAGGCGGGGACTAATGAAAGACTGTTTTTT. Protein product: CSAREAGTNERLFF.

This clonotype appeared many times. This chain connects TRBV20-1 to TRBJ1-3, with D tentatively TRBD1 (5 bases). With 6 bases removed from V and 0 bases from J, the gap between germline ends came to 27 bases. This CDR3 spans 19 amino acids. Germline-derived CDR1 and CDR2 are DFQATT and SNEGSKA (reference sequence). CDR3 nucleotide sequence: TGCAGTGCCCGAAGACCGGGACCGACTTACCCTTACTCTGGAAACACCATATATTTT. The encoded protein is CSARRPGPTYPYSGNTIYF.

This clonotype has a count of ten or more. The chain links TRBV24-1 to TRBJ2-7, with 10 bases that match TRBD1. With 6 bases clipped from V and 3 bases from J, the junction kept 4 bases outside the gene matches. The CDR3 is 14 amino acids. Germline loops: CDR1 KGHDR, CDR2 SFDVKD. CDR3 residues: CATSRGQGDYEQYF. The CDR3 DNA reads as TGTGCCACCAGTCGCGGACAGGGGGACTACGAGCAGTACTTC.

At least ten counts were recorded for this clonotype. The CDR3 sequence is CASSQGQGTNTEAFF. In nucleotides, the CDR3 is TGTGCCAGCAGTCAGGGACAGGGTACGAACACTGAAGCTTTCTTT. The V and J genes are TRBV6-2 or TRBV6-3 and TRBJ1-1, with TRBD1 matching 9 bases. The J segment lost 1 base and the V segment lost 5 bases, leaving 5 bases of the junction unmatched. The CDR3 is 15 amino acids. Germline assignment: CDR1 MNHEY and CDR2 SVGEGT.

In this sample, this clonotype turned up a few times. V and J are TRBV10-3 and TRBJ1-5; TRBD1 is a possible D gene (6 bases). Germline lookup yields CDR1 ENHRY and CDR2 SYGVKD. V dropped 3 bases and J dropped 4 bases, with 13 bases sitting between them. This CDR3 comprises 15 residues. This CDR3 is CAISDFGTSNQPQHF. The CDR3 DNA reads TGTGCCATCAGTGATTTCGGGACAAGTAATCAGCCCCAGCATTTT.

The sample holds a few counts of this clonotype. This may stem from a read error, because a much larger clone lies one nucleotide away. J is TRBJ2-7 and V is TRBV7-2; no firm D call. This CDR3 spans 12 amino acids. Germline V gives CDR1 SGHTA, CDR2 FQGNSA. V dropped 4 bases and J dropped 3 bases, with 7 bases sitting between them. CDR3 coding DNA: TGTGCCAGCAGCTCAGCCCTCTACGAGCAGTACTTC. This sequence encodes CASSSALYEQYF. Complete variable domain (other parts from reference TRBV7-2 and TRBJ2-7): GAGVSQSPSNKVTEKGKDVELRCDPISGHTALYWYRQSLGQGLEFLIYFQGNSAPDKSGLPSDRFSAERTGGSVSTLTIQRTQQEDSAVYLCASSSALYEQYFGPGTRLTVT.

This clonotype was counted at least ten times. This chain uses TRBV7-8 with TRBJ2-1; D gene ambiguous. V lost 2 bases and J lost 5, with 4 bases in between. CDR3 length: 12 amino acids. Per germline, CDR1 SGHVS and CDR2 FQNEAQ. Here the CDR3 reads CASSLLDNEQFF. CDR3 nucleotide sequence: TGTGCCAGCAGCTTACTGGACAATGAGCAGTTCTTC.

This chain joins TRBV12-3 or TRBV12-4 and TRBJ2-2, with 9 bases aligning to TRBD1. The CDR3 extends over 15 amino acids. After removal of 6 bases from V and 6 bases from J, the junction contained 8 bases not matched to a gene. The CDR3 DNA is TGTGCCAGCAGGGGACAGGGTGTGATTTCCGGGGAGCTGTTTTTT. Its protein is CASRGQGVISGELFF.

This clonotype came up many times. V gene TRBV30 combines with J gene TRBJ1-2; D not certain. The CDR3 is 11 amino acids. With 6 bases removed from V and 1 base from J, the gap between germline ends came to 6 bases. Germline CDR1 reads GTSNPN; CDR2 reads SVGIG (reference sequence). CDR3 nucleotide sequence: TGTGCCTGTGCCGATAACTATGGCTACACCTTC. Translating gives CACADNYGYTF. The full variable domain, rest sourced from reference TRBV30 and TRBJ1-2, is SQTIHQWPATLVQPVGSPLSLECTVEGTSNPNLYWYRQAAGRGLQLLFYSVGIGQISSEVPQNLSASRPQDRQFILSSKKLLLSDSGFYLCACADNYGYTFGSGTRLTVV.

At least ten counts were recorded for this clonotype. This rearrangement joins TRBV29-1 to TRBJ2-3; 9 nucleotides align to TRBD2. Trimming removed 0 bases from V and 5 bases from J; junction bases left unmatched: 3. This CDR3 contains 14 residues. The germline V gene encodes CDR1 SQVTM and CDR2 ANQGSEA. CDR3 nucleotide sequence: TGCAGCGTTGAAGAAGTACTAGCGGGAGATACGCAGTATTTT. Its translation: CSVEEVLAGDTQYF.